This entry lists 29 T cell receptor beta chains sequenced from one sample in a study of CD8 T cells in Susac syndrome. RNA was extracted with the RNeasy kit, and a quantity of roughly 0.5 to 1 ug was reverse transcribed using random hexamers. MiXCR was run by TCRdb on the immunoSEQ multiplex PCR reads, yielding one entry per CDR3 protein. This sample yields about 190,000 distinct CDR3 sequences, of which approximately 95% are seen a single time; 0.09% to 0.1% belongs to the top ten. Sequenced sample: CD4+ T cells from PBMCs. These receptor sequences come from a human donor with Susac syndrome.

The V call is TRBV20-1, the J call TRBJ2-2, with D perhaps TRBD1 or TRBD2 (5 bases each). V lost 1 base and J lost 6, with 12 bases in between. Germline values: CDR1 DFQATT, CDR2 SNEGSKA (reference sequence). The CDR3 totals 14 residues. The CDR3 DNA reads TGCAGTGCTAGAGGGGGACGGTCTCCCGGGGAGCTGTTTTTT. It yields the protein CSARGGRSPGELFF.

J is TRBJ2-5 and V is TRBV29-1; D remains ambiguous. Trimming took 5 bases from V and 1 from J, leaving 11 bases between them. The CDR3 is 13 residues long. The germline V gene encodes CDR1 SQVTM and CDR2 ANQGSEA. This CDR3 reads CSVRWLIQETQYF. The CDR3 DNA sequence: TGCAGCGTTCGTTGGTTGATCCAAGAGACCCAGTACTTC. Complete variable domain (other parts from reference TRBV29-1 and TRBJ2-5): SAVISQKPSRDICQRGTSLTIQCQVDSQVTMMFWYRQQPGQSLTLIATANQGSEATYESGFVIDKFPISRPNLTFSTLTVSNMSPEDSSIYLCSVRWLIQETQYFGPGTRLLVL.

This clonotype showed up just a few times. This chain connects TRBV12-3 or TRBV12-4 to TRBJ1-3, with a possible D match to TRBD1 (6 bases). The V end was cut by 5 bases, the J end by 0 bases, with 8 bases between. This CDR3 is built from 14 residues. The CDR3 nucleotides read TGTGCCAGCAGTGGACAGTTCTCTGGAAACACCATATATTTT. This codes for CASSGQFSGNTIYF.

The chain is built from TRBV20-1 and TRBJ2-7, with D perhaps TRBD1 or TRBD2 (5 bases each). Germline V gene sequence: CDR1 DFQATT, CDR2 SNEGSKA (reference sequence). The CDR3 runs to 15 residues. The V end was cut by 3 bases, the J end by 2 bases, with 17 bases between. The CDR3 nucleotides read TGCAGTGCTAGGGCCTCGGGGCAGGCAACCTACGAGCAGTACTTC. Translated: CSARASGQATYEQYF.

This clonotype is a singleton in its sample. CDR3 sequence reads: CASSPHSSSYEQYF. The CDR3, as DNA: TGTGCCAGCAGTCCCCACAGCTCCTCCTACGAGCAGTACTTC. This sequence joins TRBV12-3 or TRBV12-4 and TRBJ2-7; unclear D gene. This CDR3 region has 14 residues. Trimming took off 5 bases at V and 0 bases at J, with 11 bases between the two ends.

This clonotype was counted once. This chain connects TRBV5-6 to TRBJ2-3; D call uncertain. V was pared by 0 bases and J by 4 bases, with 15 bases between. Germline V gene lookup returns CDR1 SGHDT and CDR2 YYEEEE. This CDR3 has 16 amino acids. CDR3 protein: CASSLVDPVRSDTQYF. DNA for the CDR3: TGTGCCAGCAGCTTGGTGGACCCAGTTCGTTCAGATACGCAGTATTTT.

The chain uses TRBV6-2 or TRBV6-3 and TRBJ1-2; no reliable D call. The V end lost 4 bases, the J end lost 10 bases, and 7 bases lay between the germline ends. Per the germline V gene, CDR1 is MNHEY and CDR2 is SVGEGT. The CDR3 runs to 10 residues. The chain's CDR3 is CASSSGDYTF. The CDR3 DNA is TGTGCCAGCAGTTCCGGCGACTACACCTTC.

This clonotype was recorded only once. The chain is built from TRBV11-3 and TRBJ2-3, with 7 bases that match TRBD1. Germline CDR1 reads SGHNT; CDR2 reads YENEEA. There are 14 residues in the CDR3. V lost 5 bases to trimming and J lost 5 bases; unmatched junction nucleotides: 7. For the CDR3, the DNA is TGTGCCAGCAGCCCGGGACAGCTCAGAGATACGCAGTATTTT. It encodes CASSPGQLRDTQYF.

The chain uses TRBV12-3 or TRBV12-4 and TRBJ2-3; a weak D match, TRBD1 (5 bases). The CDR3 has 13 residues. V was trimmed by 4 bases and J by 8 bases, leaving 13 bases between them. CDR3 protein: CASSSTEIGTQYF. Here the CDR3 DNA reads TGTGCCAGCAGTTCGACAGAGATAGGTACGCAGTATTTT.

The CDR3 loop is CASSVVAGGLDTQYF. The CDR3 DNA reads as TGTGCCAGCAGCGTAGTGGCGGGGGGCTTGGATACGCAGTATTTT. The chain joins TRBV9 to TRBJ2-3; 8 bases are a match to TRBD2. This CDR3 has 15 residues. Trimming took 0 bases from V and 6 from J; bases not matched to a gene: 6. From germline, CDR1 is SGDLS and CDR2 YYNGEE.

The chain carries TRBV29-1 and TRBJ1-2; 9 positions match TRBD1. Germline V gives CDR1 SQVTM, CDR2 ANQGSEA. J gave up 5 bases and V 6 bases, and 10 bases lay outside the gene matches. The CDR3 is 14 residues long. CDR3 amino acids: CSVDRDRVSYGYTF. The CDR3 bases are TGCAGCGTCGACCGGGACAGGGTCTCTTATGGCTACACCTTC.

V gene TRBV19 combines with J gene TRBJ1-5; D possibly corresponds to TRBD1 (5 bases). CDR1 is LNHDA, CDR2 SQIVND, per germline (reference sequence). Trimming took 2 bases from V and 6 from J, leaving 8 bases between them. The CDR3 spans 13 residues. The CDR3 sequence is CASSIQGSQPQHF. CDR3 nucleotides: TGTGCCAGTAGTATACAGGGAAGTCAGCCCCAGCATTTT.

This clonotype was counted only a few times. The CDR3 DNA is TGTGCCAGCAGTTGGGGACAGTCTTACGAGCAGTACTTC. Its protein product is CASSWGQSYEQYF. The chain couples TRBV27 to TRBJ2-7; 7 nucleotides line up with TRBD1. Trimming cost V 4 bases and J 4 bases; bases outside gene matches: 4. Germline CDR1 MNHEY, CDR2 SMNVEV (reference sequence). The CDR3 is 13 residues long.

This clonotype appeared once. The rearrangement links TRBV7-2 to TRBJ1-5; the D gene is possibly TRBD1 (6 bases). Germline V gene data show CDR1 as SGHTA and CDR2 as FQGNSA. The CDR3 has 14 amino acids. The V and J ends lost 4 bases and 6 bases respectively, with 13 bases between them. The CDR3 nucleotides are TGTGCCAGCAGCTCGGTACAGGGATCTCAGCCCCAGCATTTT. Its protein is CASSSVQGSQPQHF.

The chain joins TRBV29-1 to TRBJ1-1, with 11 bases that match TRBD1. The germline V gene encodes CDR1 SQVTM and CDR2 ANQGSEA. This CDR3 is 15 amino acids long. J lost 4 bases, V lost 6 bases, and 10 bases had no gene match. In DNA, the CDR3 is TGCAGCGTGGACAGGGGGCGAATCGTAGGCACTGAAGCTTTCTTT. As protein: CSVDRGRIVGTEAFF.

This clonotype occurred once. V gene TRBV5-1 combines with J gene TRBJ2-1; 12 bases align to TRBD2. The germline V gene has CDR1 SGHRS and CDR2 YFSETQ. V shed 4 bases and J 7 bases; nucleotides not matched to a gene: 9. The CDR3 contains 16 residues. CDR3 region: CASSAASGGALNEQFF. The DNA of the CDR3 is TGCGCCAGCAGCGCGGCTAGCGGGGGGGCCTTGAATGAGCAGTTCTTC. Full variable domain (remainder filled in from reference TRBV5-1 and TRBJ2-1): KAGVTQTPRYLIKTRGQQVTLSCSPISGHRSVSWYQQTPGQGLQFLFEYFSETQRNKGNFPGRFSGRQFSNSRSEMNVSTLELGDSALYLCASSAASGGALNEQFFGPGTRLTVL.

The CDR3 bases are TGTGCCAGCAGCCAAGATTCGACACCCACAGATACGCAGTATTTT. Translation: CASSQDSTPTDTQYF. V is TRBV14 and J is TRBJ2-3, with D unclear. The CDR3 contains 15 residues. Germline V gene sequence: CDR1 SGHDN, CDR2 FVKESK. Trimming took off 0 bases at V and 2 bases at J, with 9 bases between the two ends.

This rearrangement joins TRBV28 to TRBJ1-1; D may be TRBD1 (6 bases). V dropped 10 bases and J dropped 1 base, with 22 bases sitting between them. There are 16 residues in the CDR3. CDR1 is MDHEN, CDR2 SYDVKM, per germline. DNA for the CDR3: TGTGCCACCCAGGGGAGTTCGGGGGGCTGGAACACTGAAGCTTTCTTT. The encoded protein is CATQGSSGGWNTEAFF.

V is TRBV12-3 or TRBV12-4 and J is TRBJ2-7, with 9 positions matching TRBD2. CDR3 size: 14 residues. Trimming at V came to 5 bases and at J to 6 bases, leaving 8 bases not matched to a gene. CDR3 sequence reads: CASSKTSGFSEQYF. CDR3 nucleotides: TGTGCCAGCAGTAAGACTAGCGGCTTCTCCGAGCAGTACTTC.

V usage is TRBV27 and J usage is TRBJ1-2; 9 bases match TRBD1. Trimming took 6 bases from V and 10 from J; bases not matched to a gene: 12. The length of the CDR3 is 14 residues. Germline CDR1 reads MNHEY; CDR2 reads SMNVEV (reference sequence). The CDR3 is CASRERDRESLYTF. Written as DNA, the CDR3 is TGTGCCAGCAGGGAAAGGGACAGGGAGAGTCTCTACACCTTC.

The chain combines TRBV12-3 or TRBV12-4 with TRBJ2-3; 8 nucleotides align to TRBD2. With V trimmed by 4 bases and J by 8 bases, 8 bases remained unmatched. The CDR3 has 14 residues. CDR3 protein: CASSSSGGWGTQYF. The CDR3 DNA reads TGTGCCAGCAGTTCCAGCGGGGGCTGGGGTACGCAGTATTTT.

The CDR3 here is CASSSGELRTSQQFF. The DNA for the CDR3 is TGCGCCAGCAGCTCAGGCGAACTCCGGACTAGCCAGCAGTTCTTC. The V and J genes are TRBV5-1 and TRBJ2-1; TRBD2 matches at 8 bases. The CDR3 consists of 15 residues. After removal of 3 bases from V and 11 bases from J, the junction contained 13 bases not matched to a gene. Germline V gene data show CDR1 as SGHRS and CDR2 as YFSETQ.

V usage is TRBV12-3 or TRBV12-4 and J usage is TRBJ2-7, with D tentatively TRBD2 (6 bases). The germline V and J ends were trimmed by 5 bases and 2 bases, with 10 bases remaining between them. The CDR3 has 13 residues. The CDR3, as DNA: TGTGCCAGCAGTATGGGACTGACCTACGAGCAGTACTTC. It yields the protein CASSMGLTYEQYF.

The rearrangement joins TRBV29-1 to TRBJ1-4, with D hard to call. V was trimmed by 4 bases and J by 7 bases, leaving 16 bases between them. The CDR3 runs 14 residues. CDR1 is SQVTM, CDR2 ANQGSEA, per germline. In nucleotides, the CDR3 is TGCAGCGTTGCCCTTTCGTGGGAGGGTGAAAAACTGTTTTTT. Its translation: CSVALSWEGEKLFF.

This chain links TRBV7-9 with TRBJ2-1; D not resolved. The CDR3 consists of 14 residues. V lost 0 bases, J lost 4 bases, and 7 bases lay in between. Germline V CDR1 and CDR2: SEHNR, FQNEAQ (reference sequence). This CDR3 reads CASSLASRYNEQFF. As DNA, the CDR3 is TGTGCCAGCAGCTTAGCCTCCCGTTACAATGAGCAGTTCTTC.

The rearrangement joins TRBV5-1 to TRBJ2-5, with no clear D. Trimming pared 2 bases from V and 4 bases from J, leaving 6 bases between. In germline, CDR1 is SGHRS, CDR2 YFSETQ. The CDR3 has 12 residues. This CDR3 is CASSLALETQYF. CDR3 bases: TGCGCCAGCAGCTTAGCTTTAGAGACCCAGTACTTC.

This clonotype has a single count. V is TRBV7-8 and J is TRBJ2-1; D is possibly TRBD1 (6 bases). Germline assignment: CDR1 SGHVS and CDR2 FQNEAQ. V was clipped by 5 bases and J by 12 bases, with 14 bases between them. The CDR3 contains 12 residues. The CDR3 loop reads CASSPGARVQFF. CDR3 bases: TGTGCCAGCAGCCCAGGGGCAAGGGTGCAGTTCTTC.

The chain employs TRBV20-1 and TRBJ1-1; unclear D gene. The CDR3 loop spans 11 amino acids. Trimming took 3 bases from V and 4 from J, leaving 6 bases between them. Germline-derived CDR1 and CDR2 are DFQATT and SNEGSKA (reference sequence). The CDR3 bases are TGCAGTGCTAGTGGTTCCACTGAAGCTTTCTTT. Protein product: CSASGSTEAFF.

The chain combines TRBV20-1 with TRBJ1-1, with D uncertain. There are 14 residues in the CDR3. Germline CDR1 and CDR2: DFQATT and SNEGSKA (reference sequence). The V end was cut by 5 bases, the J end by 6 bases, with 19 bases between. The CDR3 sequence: CSAYSAGNPAEAFF. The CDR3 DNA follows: TGCAGTGCTTACTCTGCAGGAAACCCGGCTGAAGCTTTCTTT.